The 15 T cell receptor beta chains reported below all come from one sample, sequenced in a study of shared clonotypes between healthy human individuals. Profiled with immunoSEQ multiplex PCR; TCRdb holds only in-frame clones, not every one. The repertoire holds approximately 640,000 clones, with roughly 88% as singletons. The sample was memory CD8+ T cells from PBMCs. Subset indicated: CD45RO+ cells pooled with CCR7-negative TemRA cells. These receptors were taken from a man between 18 and 29 years old in good health. Some clones in this sample may be carry-over from other donors' samples.

V usage is TRBV29-1 and J usage is TRBJ2-7; 10 positions agree with TRBD2. V trimming: 0 bases; J trimming: 0 bases; junction bases outside the gene matches: 8. Per the germline V gene, CDR1 is SQVTM and CDR2 is ANQGSEA. The CDR3 length is 17 residues. CDR3 DNA sequence: TGCAGCGTTGAAGAGACGTTGCTAGCGGGAGCCTCCTACGAGCAGTACTTC. This translates into CSVEETLLAGASYEQYF.

This clone was detected once. The chain employs TRBV27 and TRBJ1-1, with TRBD1 matching 7 bases. There are 13 residues in the CDR3. Germline values: CDR1 MNHEY, CDR2 SMNVEV (reference sequence). V was clipped by 5 bases and J by 4 bases; unmatched bases: 4. CDR3 in amino acids: CASSTRQGTEAFF. CDR3 in DNA: TGTGCCAGCAGTACACGACAGGGCACTGAAGCTTTCTTT.

V and J are TRBV10-1 and TRBJ2-1; D is possibly TRBD1 or TRBD2 (5 bases each). Trimming took off 7 bases at V and 0 bases at J, with 16 bases between the two ends. CDR3 size: 16 residues. The germline V gene has CDR1 WNHNN and CDR2 SYGVQD (reference sequence). This chain's CDR3 is CASTPSEGSSYNEQFF. CDR3 bases: TGCGCCAGCACCCCTTCCGAGGGGAGCTCCTACAATGAGCAGTTCTTC.

The V and J genes are TRBV11-3 and TRBJ2-1; 9 nucleotides align to TRBD2. The CDR3 has 17 amino acids. The germline CDR1 and CDR2 sequences are SGHNT and YENEEA. V lost 4 bases and J lost 7; bases outside the gene matches: 14. CDR3 in DNA: TGTGCCAGCAGCTCCCTGGGTAGCGGGAGCGCGGGGAATGAGCAGTTCTTC. Residues: CASSSLGSGSAGNEQFF. Based on the CDR3 plus reference TRBV11-3 and TRBJ2-1, the full variable domain is EAGVVQSPRYKIIEKKQPVAFWCNPISGHNTLYWYLQNLGQGPELLIRYENEEAVDDSQLPKDRFSAERLKGVDSTLKIQPAELGDSAVYLCASSSLGSGSAGNEQFFGPGTRLTVL.

The gene calls are TRBV5-1 and TRBJ2-7; TRBD2 matches 11 bases. The CDR3 has 15 residues. The J segment lost 3 bases and the V segment lost 0 bases, leaving 2 bases of the junction unmatched. In germline, CDR1 is SGHRS, CDR2 YFSETQ. The CDR3 is CASSLGLAGLYEQYF. In nucleotides, the CDR3 is TGCGCCAGCAGCTTGGGACTAGCGGGACTCTACGAGCAGTACTTC. Together with reference TRBV5-1 and TRBJ2-7, the CDR3 gives the full variable domain: KAGVTQTPRYLIKTRGQQVTLSCSPISGHRSVSWYQQTPGQGLQFLFEYFSETQRNKGNFPGRFSGRQFSNSRSEMNVSTLELGDSALYLCASSLGLAGLYEQYFGPGTRLTVT.

CDR3 amino acids: CASSLPGRNQPQHF. CDR3 in DNA: TGTGCCAGCAGTTTACCAGGGCGCAATCAGCCCCAGCATTTT. This rearrangement joins TRBV27 to TRBJ1-5; D is perhaps TRBD1 (5 bases). Trimming pared 2 bases from V and 2 bases from J, leaving 7 bases between. The germline V gene encodes CDR1 MNHEY and CDR2 SMNVEV (reference sequence). This CDR3 has 14 residues.

V and J are TRBV28 and TRBJ2-2; a weak D match, TRBD2 (5 bases). Per the germline V gene, CDR1 is MDHEN and CDR2 is SYDVKM. The V end lost 1 base, the J end lost 6 bases, and 15 bases lay between the germline ends. This CDR3 is 16 amino acids long. The CDR3 bases are TGTGCCAGCAGTTTATTACTAGGCACCGGTTCCGGGGAGCTGTTTTTT. Protein: CASSLLLGTGSGELFF.

V gene TRBV11-2 combines with J gene TRBJ2-7, with 10 bases aligning to TRBD1. This CDR3 has 14 residues. J lost 7 bases, V lost 1 base, and 4 bases had no gene match. Germline loops: CDR1 SGHAT, CDR2 FQNNGV. Here the CDR3 reads CASSLVTGGEEQYF. CDR3 nucleotides: TGTGCCAGCAGCTTAGTGACAGGGGGCGAAGAGCAGTACTTC.

This chain connects TRBV28 to TRBJ2-5, with D perhaps matching TRBD2 (6 bases). The CDR3 has 16 residues. From germline, CDR1 is MDHEN and CDR2 SYDVKM. V was pared by 4 bases and J by 4 bases, with 19 bases between. The CDR3 DNA follows: TGTGCCAGCAGTTCAGAGGAGCGGGTCCCCAGAGAGACCCAGTACTTC. Encoded protein: CASSSEERVPRETQYF.

The chain joins TRBV7-6 to TRBJ2-2; D remains unclear. Per the germline V gene, CDR1 is SGHVS and CDR2 is FNYEAQ. This CDR3 spans 17 amino acids. Trimming removed 3 bases at V and 2 bases at J, with 16 bases between. This CDR3 is CASSLRPQPDNTGELFF. In DNA form, the CDR3 reads TGTGCCAGCAGCTTGCGACCCCAACCCGATAACACCGGGGAGCTGTTTTTT.

The rearrangement links TRBV7-9 to TRBJ2-7, with TRBD1 identical over 8 bases. This CDR3 has 18 amino acids. Looked up from germline, CDR1 is SEHNR and CDR2 is FQNEAQ (reference sequence). Unmatched junction bases numbered 20, after V lost 5 bases and J lost 5 bases. The CDR3 DNA reads as TGTGCCAGCAGCCAGCAGTGGGTTCAGGGGGCTAAGGGGAACGAGCAGTACTTC. This gives the protein CASSQQWVQGAKGNEQYF.

V is TRBV13 and J is TRBJ1-5; D call uncertain. The CDR3 spans 13 residues. V dropped 5 bases and J dropped 0 bases, with 5 bases sitting between them. Germline values: CDR1 PRHDT, CDR2 FYEKMQ (reference sequence). In nucleotides, the CDR3 is TGTGCCAGCAGCACCGGTAGCAATCAGCCCCAGCATTTT. Translation: CASSTGSNQPQHF.

Concerning this clone itself: Other DNA sequences in the sample encode the same CDR3. CDR3 protein: CASSESGRATEAFF. CDR3 in DNA: TGTGCCAGCAGTGAATCAGGGAGGGCCACTGAAGCTTTCTTT. V is TRBV25-1 and J is TRBJ1-1; a weak D match, TRBD1 (5 bases). The CDR3 loop spans 14 amino acids. The germline V and J ends were trimmed by 1 base and 4 bases, with 10 bases remaining between them. The germline V gene has CDR1 MGHDK and CDR2 SYGVNS.

This clone was recorded only once. The chain recombines TRBV27 with TRBJ1-5; D perhaps matches TRBD1 (6 bases). The germline V gene encodes CDR1 MNHEY and CDR2 SMNVEV (reference sequence). Trimming shortened V by 6 bases and J by 1 base, and 10 bases separated the two germline ends. The CDR3 sequence is 14 residues long. CDR3 amino acids: CASRTGASNQPQHF. In DNA, the CDR3 is TGTGCCAGCAGAACGGGGGCGAGCAATCAGCCCCAGCATTTT.

This clone appeared a few times. This rearrangement joins TRBV5-5 to TRBJ2-1, with D possibly being TRBD1 or TRBD2 (5 bases each). The CDR3 is 15 residues long. Trimming shortened V by 1 base and J by 6 bases, and 14 bases separated the two germline ends. CDR1 and CDR2 from the germline V gene are SGHKS and YYEKEE (reference sequence). The CDR3 region has the DNA TGTGCCAGCAGCTTGAGGGTTAGTGGGGGCAATGAGCAGTTCTTC. Protein: CASSLRVSGGNEQFF.